The next 20 T cell receptor beta chains were all read from a single sample in a study of regulatory T cells in long-lasting Graves disease. In building TCR beta libraries, iRepertoire HTBI primers were used together with Arm-PCR of CDR3 regions. In TCRdb, the multiplex PCR reads were re-called with MiXCR into one record per CDR3 protein. Of roughly 500,000 distinct CDR3 sequences in the sample, 14% were seen once. Stated time point: newly diagnosed GD, antithyroid drugs for less than 3 months. RNA isolated from PBMCs was used to make the TCR library. Separately, the same data were catalogued under a study of T cells in Graves' hyperthyroidism and ophthalmopathy.

Source: peripheral blood mononuclear cells (PBMCs), taken at new diagnosis, from a patient treated with antithyroid drugs. These receptors came from a woman between 50 and 59 years old with Graves disease.

This clonotype was counted at least ten times. This chain connects TRBV5-1 to TRBJ2-1; 10 bases fit TRBD1. Germline loops: CDR1 SGHRS, CDR2 YFSETQ. The CDR3 is 16 amino acids. V shed 2 bases, J shed 5 bases, and the junction held 7 bases outside the gene matches. CDR3 sequence reads: CASSFSGTGDHNEQFF. As DNA, the CDR3 is TGCGCCAGCAGCTTTAGTGGGACAGGGGACCACAATGAGCAGTTCTTC.

This clonotype was observed a few times. The chain carries TRBV19 and TRBJ2-3, with unresolved D. The germline V gene encodes CDR1 LNHDA and CDR2 SQIVND (reference sequence). V lost 8 bases and J 6 bases, leaving 9 bases between the germline ends. CDR3 length: 11 amino acids. The CDR3: CASAVGDTQYF. The CDR3 DNA sequence: TGTGCCAGTGCGGTCGGGGATACGCAGTATTTT.

The CDR3 loop reads CASSLIGRGYLQPQHF. Here the CDR3 DNA reads TGTGCCAGCAGTTTAATCGGCAGGGGGTACCTTCAGCCCCAGCATTTT. The V call is TRBV28, the J call TRBJ1-5, with 7 bases identical to TRBD1. With 2 bases clipped from V and 6 bases from J, the junction kept 10 bases outside the gene matches. This CDR3 has 16 residues. CDR1 and CDR2 (germline): MDHEN, SYDVKM.

This clonotype was detected only a few times. A much larger clone differs by one base, so this may be a read error. J is TRBJ2-7 and V is TRBV28, with TRBD1 matching 10 bases. The CDR3 has 14 residues. V lost 6 bases and J lost 0; bases outside the gene matches: 2. Germline V lookup: CDR1 MDHEN, CDR2 SYDVKM. CDR3 residues: CASRGQGISYEQYF. CDR3 DNA: TGTGCCAGCAGGGGACAGGGGATCTCCTACGAGCAGTACTTC.

This clonotype was seen a few times. V gene TRBV5-1 combines with J gene TRBJ2-5, with D maybe TRBD2 (6 bases). Germline assignment: CDR1 SGHRS and CDR2 YFSETQ. The V end lost 1 base, the J end lost 4 bases, and 14 bases lay between the germline ends. The CDR3 spans 15 residues. CDR3 sequence: CASSLLATSGETQYF. The CDR3 DNA sequence: TGCGCCAGCAGCTTGTTGGCGACTAGTGGAGAGACCCAGTACTTC.

This clonotype was counted ten times or more. The chain links TRBV28 to TRBJ2-4; D is unresolved. CDR3 length: 14 amino acids. Trimming shortened V by 6 bases and J by 5 bases, and 14 bases separated the two germline ends. Germline assignment: CDR1 MDHEN and CDR2 SYDVKM. CDR3 sequence: CASSLPSTQNIQYF. CDR3 bases: TGTGCCAGCAGCCTACCATCCACCCAAAACATTCAGTACTTC.

The gene calls are TRBV2 and TRBJ1-2, with D unresolved. Germline V CDR1 and CDR2: SNHLY, FYNNEI. With 8 bases removed from V and 3 bases from J, the gap between germline ends came to 13 bases. This CDR3 spans 13 amino acids. For the CDR3, the DNA is TGTGCCAGCGCACAGAGTTCCTACTATGGCTACACCTTC. This encodes CASAQSSYYGYTF.

This clonotype was seen a handful of times. V is TRBV4-2 and J is TRBJ1-1, with a possible D match to TRBD1 (6 bases). CDR3 length equals 14 residues. CDR1 and CDR2 (germline): LGHNA, YNFKEQ. The ends were cut back, 1 base at V and 11 bases at J, with 17 bases in the middle. The CDR3 is CASSQGQGAQGAFF. For the CDR3, the DNA is TGTGCCAGCAGCCAAGGACAAGGGGCGCAGGGGGCTTTCTTT.

The chain combines TRBV7-2 with TRBJ1-3; D not resolved. The CDR3 is 20 amino acids. Trimming cost V 1 base and J 2 bases, with 24 bases left between them. The germline V gene encodes CDR1 SGHTA and CDR2 FQGNSA. The CDR3 nucleotides read TGTGCCAGCAGCTTAGTGGGCGGGAGATTCGGAAAGTTGGCTGGAAACACCATATATTTT. It yields the protein CASSLVGGRFGKLAGNTIYF.

This clonotype has more than one count but fewer than ten. CDR3 bases: TGTGCCAGCAGCTTAGTTCTGGTTACCACCATCCAAGAGACCCAGTACTTC. It is translated as CASSLVLVTTIQETQYF. V usage is TRBV7-2 and J usage is TRBJ2-5, with D uncertain. Trimming took 1 base from V and 1 from J, leaving 16 bases between them. CDR1 is SGHTA, CDR2 FQGNSA, per germline. This CDR3 has 17 amino acids. Full variable domain (missing parts from reference TRBV7-2 and TRBJ2-5): GAGVSQSPSNKVTEKGKDVELRCDPISGHTALYWYRQSLGQGLEFLIYFQGNSAPDKSGLPSDRFSAERTGGSVSTLTIQRTQQEDSAVYLCASSLVLVTTIQETQYFGPGTRLLVL.

Notes on this clonotype: This may be a read error, as it is one base from a much larger clone. CDR3 sequence (DNA): TGTGCCAGCAGTGACCGGGCGGGAAAGAGCACAGATACGCAGTATTTT. Its translation: CASSDRAGKSTDTQYF. The chain is built from TRBV6-1 and TRBJ2-3; tentatively, D is TRBD2 (6 bases). CDR3 length: 16 amino acids. The V gene lost 3 bases and the J gene lost 0 bases, with 13 bases spanning the gap. In germline, CDR1 is MNHNS, CDR2 SASEGT.

This clonotype has at least ten counts. This chain's CDR3 is CASSVEGAGRETQYF. The DNA of the CDR3 is TGTGCCAGCAGCGTAGAAGGCGCAGGGAGGGAGACCCAGTACTTC. The chain is built from TRBV9 and TRBJ2-5; D possibly corresponds to TRBD2 (6 bases). CDR1 is SGDLS, CDR2 YYNGEE, per germline. This CDR3 contains 15 residues. V lost 0 bases, J lost 5 bases, and 14 bases lay in between.

This chain uses TRBV7-8 with TRBJ2-2; 11 nucleotides agree with TRBD2. The CDR3 covers 18 residues. CDR1 and CDR2 from the germline V gene are SGHVS and FQNEAQ. V gave up 4 bases and J gave up 3 bases; unmatched junction bases: 10. The CDR3 region has the DNA TGTGCCAGCAGCTCTCTATTACTAGCGGGAGCACACACCGGGGAGCTGTTTTTT. It translates to CASSSLLLAGAHTGELFF. Supplemented by reference TRBV7-8 and TRBJ2-2, the full variable domain reads GAGVSQSPRYKVAKRGQDVALRCDPISGHVSLFWYQQALGQGPEFLTYFQNEAQLDKSGLPSDRFFAERPEGSVSTLKIQRTQQEDSAVYLCASSSLLLAGAHTGELFFGEGSRLTVL.

At least ten counts were recorded for this clonotype. This sequence joins TRBV7-3 and TRBJ2-1; 8 nucleotides match TRBD2. The length of the CDR3 is 15 residues. Trimming cost V 5 bases and J 6 bases; bases outside gene matches: 9. Germline V CDR1 and CDR2: SGHTA, FQGTGA. In nucleotides, the CDR3 is TGTGCCAGCAGCCGATCGGGACTAGGAGCCAATGAGCAGTTCTTC. Its translation is CASSRSGLGANEQFF.

The sample holds a few counts of this clonotype. J is TRBJ2-2 and V is TRBV30; D may be TRBD2 (6 bases). The ends were cut back, 0 bases at V and 5 bases at J, with 13 bases in the middle. Looked up from germline, CDR1 is GTSNPN and CDR2 is SVGIG (reference sequence). The CDR3 is made up of 15 amino acids. CDR3 loop: CAWSVPGGGTGELFF. In nucleotides, the CDR3 is TGTGCCTGGAGTGTACCCGGTGGAGGGACCGGGGAGCTGTTTTTT.

This clonotype was counted only a few times. The chain carries TRBV6-1 and TRBJ1-1; weak D call: TRBD1 (5 bases). CDR3 size: 15 residues. Looked up from germline, CDR1 is MNHNS and CDR2 is SASEGT. V lost 8 bases, J lost 1 base, and 17 bases lay in between. CDR3 sequence reads: CASGIPGQQNTEAFF. CDR3 nucleotides: TGTGCCAGCGGTATCCCAGGGCAGCAGAACACTGAAGCTTTCTTT.

The V gene is TRBV2, the J gene TRBJ2-4; 9 bases map to TRBD2. The CDR3 covers 18 residues. Per germline, CDR1 SNHLY and CDR2 FYNNEI. After removal of 0 bases from V and 2 bases from J, the junction contained 8 bases not matched to a gene. The CDR3 protein is CASSEAGLAGDPKNIQYF. In nucleotides, the CDR3 is TGTGCCAGCAGTGAAGCTGGGTTAGCGGGAGACCCCAAAAACATTCAGTACTTC.

This clonotype was detected ten times or more. The chain joins TRBV7-8 to TRBJ2-7; 11 nucleotides line up with TRBD1. The CDR3 runs 20 residues. The V gene's germline CDR1 is SGHVS and CDR2 FQNEAQ. Trimming at V came to 1 base and at J to 0 bases, leaving 14 bases not matched to a gene. CDR3 sequence reads: CASSLGAGTGGQGFSYEQYF. The CDR3 DNA reads TGTGCCAGCAGCTTAGGCGCCGGGACAGGGGGTCAAGGTTTCTCCTACGAGCAGTACTTC.

Only a few counts were recorded for this clonotype. The chain employs TRBV28 and TRBJ1-4; TRBD1 might be the D (5 bases). This CDR3 comprises 14 residues. V was clipped by 2 bases and J by 8 bases, with 12 bases between them. Per germline, CDR1 MDHEN and CDR2 SYDVKM. The DNA for the CDR3 is TGTGCCAGCAGTTTACGAGGGGTTAAAGAAAAACTGTTTTTT. Translation: CASSLRGVKEKLFF.

Ten or more counts support this clonotype. This chain connects TRBV2 to TRBJ1-5, with no clear D. Germline loops: CDR1 SNHLY, CDR2 FYNNEI. V lost 1 base and J 0 bases, leaving 13 bases between the germline ends. The CDR3 loop spans 17 amino acids. The CDR3 nucleotides are TGTGCCAGCAGTGAAGAAATCCAATATTATAGCAATCAGCCCCAGCATTTT. This translates into CASSEEIQYYSNQPQHF.